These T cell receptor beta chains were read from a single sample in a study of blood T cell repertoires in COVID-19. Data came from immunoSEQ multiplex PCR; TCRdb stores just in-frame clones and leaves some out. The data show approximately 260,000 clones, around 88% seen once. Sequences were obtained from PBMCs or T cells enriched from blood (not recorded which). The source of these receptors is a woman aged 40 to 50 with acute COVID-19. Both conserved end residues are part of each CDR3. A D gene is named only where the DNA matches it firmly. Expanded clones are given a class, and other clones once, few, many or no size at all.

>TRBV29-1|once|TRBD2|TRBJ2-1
TGCAGCGGCCGGGGGGGTAGCGGGAGTGGGGACGATGAGCAGTTCTTC
CSGRGGSGSGDDEQFF
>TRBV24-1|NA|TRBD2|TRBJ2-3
TGTGCCACCAGTGACAATCTAGCGGGAGTAAAAGATACGCAGTATTTT
CATSDNLAGVKDTQYF
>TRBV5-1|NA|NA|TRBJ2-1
TGCGCCAGCAGCCCAAGTAGGGACACCAGGGGTGAGCAGTTCTTC
CASSPSRDTRGEQFF
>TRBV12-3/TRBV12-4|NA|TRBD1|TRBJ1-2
TGTGCCAGCAGTCTGACAGGGGGAGATGGCTACACCTTC
CASSLTGGDGYTF
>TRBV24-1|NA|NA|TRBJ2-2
TGTGCCACCCGGGACTCTAACACCGGGGAGCTGTTTTTT
CATRDSNTGELFF
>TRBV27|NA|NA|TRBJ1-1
TGTGCCAGCCTTGCCCTGGGAGGGAACACTGAAGCTTTCTTT
CASLALGGNTEAFF
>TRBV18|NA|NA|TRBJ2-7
TGTGCCAGCTCATCCACAACACCCTACGAGCAGTACTTC
CASSSTTPYEQYF
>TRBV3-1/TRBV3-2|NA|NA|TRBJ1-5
TGTGCCAGCGGGACTTTAAACGATCAGCCCCAGCATTTT
CASGTLNDQPQHF
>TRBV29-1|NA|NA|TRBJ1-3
TGCAGCGTCGGACTGGACTCTGGAAACACCATATATTTT
CSVGLDSGNTIYF
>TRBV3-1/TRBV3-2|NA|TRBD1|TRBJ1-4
TGTGCCAGCAGCCATAGGACAGGGGATGATGAAAAACTGTTTTTT
CASSHRTGDDEKLFF
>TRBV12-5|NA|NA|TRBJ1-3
TGTGCTAGTGGTTTGGTACTTGTTCGCTCTGGAAACACCATATATTTT
CASGLVLVRSGNTIYF
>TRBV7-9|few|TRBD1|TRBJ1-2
TGTGCCAGCAGCATTTCCGGGACAGGGGATAATGGCTACACCTTC
CASSISGTGDNGYTF
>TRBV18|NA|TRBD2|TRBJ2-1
TGTGCCAGCTCGGGGGGACTAGCGGGAGCCAATGAGCAGTTCTTC
CASSGGLAGANEQFF
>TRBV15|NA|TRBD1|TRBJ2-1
TGTGCCACCAGCCCCCGGGACAGGGGGCCGTCTGAGCAGTTCTTC
CATSPRDRGPSEQFF
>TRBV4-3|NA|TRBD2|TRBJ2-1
TGCGCCAGCAGCCACCGACTAGCGGGGTCCTACAATGAGCAGTTCTTC
CASSHRLAGSYNEQFF
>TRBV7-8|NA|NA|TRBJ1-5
TGTGCCAGCAGCCCATGGACACTCCGGGGGGGCAATCAGCCCCAGCATTTT
CASSPWTLRGGNQPQHF
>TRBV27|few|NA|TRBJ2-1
TGTGCCAGCAGTTTACATTTTTCAGGGCAATATGAGCAGTTCTTC
CASSLHFSGQYEQFF
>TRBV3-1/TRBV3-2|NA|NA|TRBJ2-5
TGTGCCAGCAGCCAAGTCCCGCCCGGGGAGACCCAGTACTTC
CASSQVPPGETQYF
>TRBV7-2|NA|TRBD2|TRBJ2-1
TGTGCCAGCAGCAAGACTAGCGGGAGCTCCTACAATGAGCAGTTCTTC
CASSKTSGSSYNEQFF
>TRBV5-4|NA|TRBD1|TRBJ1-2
TGTGCCAGCAGGGTAGGAGGGGGCCCCTATGGCTACACCTTC
CASRVGGGPYGYTF
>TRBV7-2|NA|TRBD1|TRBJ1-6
TGTGCCAGCAGGGGACAGGGATATTCACCCCTCCACTTT
CASRGQGYSPLHF
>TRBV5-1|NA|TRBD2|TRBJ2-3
TGCGCCAGCAGGCGGGACTTTCTAGCGGGCGGTACGCAGTATTTT
CASRRDFLAGGTQYF
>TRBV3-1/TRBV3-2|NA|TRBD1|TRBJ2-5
TGTGCCAGCAGCCTCTCGGGACAGGGTTTGGAGACCCAGTACTTC
CASSLSGQGLETQYF
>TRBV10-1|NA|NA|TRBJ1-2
TGCGCCAGCAGTGAGCGCCGGAACTATGGCTACACCTTC
CASSERRNYGYTF
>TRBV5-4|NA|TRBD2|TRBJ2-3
TGTGCCAGCAGCAATGGACTAGCGGGAGCGAGCACAGATACGCAGTATTTT
CASSNGLAGASTDTQYF
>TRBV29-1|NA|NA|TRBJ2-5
TGCAGCGTTGAAGGGGGACTTTTGCAAGAGACCCAGTACTTC
CSVEGGLLQETQYF
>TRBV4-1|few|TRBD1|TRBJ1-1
TGCGCCAGCAGCCAAGATCCGATACCCCGACAGGGTATGGGGGCCACTGAAGCTTTCTTT
CASSQDPIPRQGMGATEAFF
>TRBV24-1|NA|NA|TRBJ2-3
TGTGCCACCAGTGATCGGGACAAGTTTACAGATACGCAGTATTTT
CATSDRDKFTDTQYF
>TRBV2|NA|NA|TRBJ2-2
TGTGCCAGCAGTGTAGGCGGGCCTCTCACCGGGGAGCTGTTTTTT
CASSVGGPLTGELFF
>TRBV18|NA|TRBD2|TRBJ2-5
TGTGCCAGCTCAACTTGGACTAGCGGGACACCGGGGACGACCCAGTACTTC
CASSTWTSGTPGTTQYF
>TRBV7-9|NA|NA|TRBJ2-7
TGTGCCGTAGAGCCCCGGACAGACTACGAGCAGTACTTC
CAVEPRTDYEQYF
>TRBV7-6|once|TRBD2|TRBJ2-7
TGTGCCAGCAGCTTAATCCCTTCTAGCGGGAGAGGGGGCTCCTACGAGCAGTACTTC
CASSLIPSSGRGGSYEQYF
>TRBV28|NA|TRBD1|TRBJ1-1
TGTGCCAGCAGTTTATGGAGAACGCGACAGGGCGGGACTGAAGCTTTCTTT
CASSLWRTRQGGTEAFF
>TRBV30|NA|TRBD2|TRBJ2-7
TGTGCCTTGACTAGCGGGTACGAGCAGTACTTC
CALTSGYEQYF